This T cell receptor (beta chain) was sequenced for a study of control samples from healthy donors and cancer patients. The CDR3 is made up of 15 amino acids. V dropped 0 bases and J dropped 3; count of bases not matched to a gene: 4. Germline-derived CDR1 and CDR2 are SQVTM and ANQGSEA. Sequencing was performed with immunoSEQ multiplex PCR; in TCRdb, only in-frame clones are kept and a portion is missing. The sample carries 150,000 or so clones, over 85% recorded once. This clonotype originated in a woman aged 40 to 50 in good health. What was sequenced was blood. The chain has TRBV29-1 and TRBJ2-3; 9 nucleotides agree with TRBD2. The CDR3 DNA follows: TGCAGCGTTGAAGAAGCCAGCGGGAGGACAGATACGCAGTATTTT. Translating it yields CSVEEASGRTDTQYF.